One TCR beta chain is described in this entry. Its antigen is unknown. Time point here: late sampling 161 to 241 days after vaccination in a few convalescent patients. Treatment meaning: roughly ten-day PBMC culture with coronavirus spike peptide pools or control peptides (ViraFEST assay). Before TCRs were sequenced, ViraFEST expanded antigen-specific T cells with peptide pools. These data originate in a study of vaccination and CD4 T cells after COVID-19. Overall study: Overlapping peptides covering the spike proteins of SARS-CoV-2, HCoV-NL63, HCoV-OC43 and HCoV-229E were added to stimulate cells. Whole-study findings and limits: Recorded median SARS-CoV-2-reactive clonotype numbers increased from about 20 to 38 without reaching significance.

V was cut by 2 bases and J by 2 bases, with 0 bases left in between. The CDR3 loop spans 11 amino acids. CDR1 is SEHNR and CDR2 is FQNEAQ in the germline V gene (reference sequence). The Oncomine TCR Beta short-read assay was applied to DNA of cultured CD4+ T cells. TCRdb used MiXCR to reprocess the PCR reads, holding one entry per CDR3 protein. The data contain 15,000 or so distinct CDR3 sequences, 54% of them singletons. The starting material was CD4+ T cells from blood, cultured in vitro, obtained about 7 months after SARS-CoV-2 vaccination. The TCR comes from a human donor who had recovered from COVID-19. The chain joins TRBV7-9 to TRBJ2-5; D unresolved. This CDR3 reads CASSLQETQYF. CDR3 sequence (DNA): TGTGCCAGCAGCTTACAAGAGACCCAGTACTTC.